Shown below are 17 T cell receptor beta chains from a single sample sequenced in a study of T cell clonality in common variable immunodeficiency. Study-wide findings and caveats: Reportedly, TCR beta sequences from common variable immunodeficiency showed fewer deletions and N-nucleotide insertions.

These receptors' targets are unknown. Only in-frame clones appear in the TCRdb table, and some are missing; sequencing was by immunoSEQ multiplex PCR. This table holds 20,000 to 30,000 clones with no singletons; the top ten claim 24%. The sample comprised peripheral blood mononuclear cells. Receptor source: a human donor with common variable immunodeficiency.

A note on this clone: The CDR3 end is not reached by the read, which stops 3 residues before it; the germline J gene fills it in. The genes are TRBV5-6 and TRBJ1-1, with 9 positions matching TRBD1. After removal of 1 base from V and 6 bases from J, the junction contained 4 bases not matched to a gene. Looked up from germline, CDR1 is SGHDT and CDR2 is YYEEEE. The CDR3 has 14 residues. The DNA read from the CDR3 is TGTGCCAGCAGCTTGAGGGACAGGGTTCCTGAA. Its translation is CASSLRDRVPE. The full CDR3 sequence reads CASSLRDRVPEAFF.

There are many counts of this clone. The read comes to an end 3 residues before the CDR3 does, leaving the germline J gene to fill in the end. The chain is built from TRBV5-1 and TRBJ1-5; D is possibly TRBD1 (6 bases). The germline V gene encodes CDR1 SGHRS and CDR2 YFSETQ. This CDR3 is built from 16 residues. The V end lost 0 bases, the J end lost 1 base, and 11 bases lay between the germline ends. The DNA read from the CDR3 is TGCGCCAGCAGCTTGGGCATTACAGGGAGCAATCAGCCC. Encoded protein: CASSLGITGSNQP. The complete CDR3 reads CASSLGITGSNQPQHF.

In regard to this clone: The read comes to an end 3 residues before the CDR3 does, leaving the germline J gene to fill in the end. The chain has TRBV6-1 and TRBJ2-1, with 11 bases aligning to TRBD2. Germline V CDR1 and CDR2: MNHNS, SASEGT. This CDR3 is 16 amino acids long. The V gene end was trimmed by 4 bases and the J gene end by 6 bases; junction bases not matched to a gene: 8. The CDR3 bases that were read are TGTGCCAGCAGTGTTCAGGGGCTAGCGGGAGGCAATGAG. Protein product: CASSVQGLAGGNE. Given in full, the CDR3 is CASSVQGLAGGNEQFF.

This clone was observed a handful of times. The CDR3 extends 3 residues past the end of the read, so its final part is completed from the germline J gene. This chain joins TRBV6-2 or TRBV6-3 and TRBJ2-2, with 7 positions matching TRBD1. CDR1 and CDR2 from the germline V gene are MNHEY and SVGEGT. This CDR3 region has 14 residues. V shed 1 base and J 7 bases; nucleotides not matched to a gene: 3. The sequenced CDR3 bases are TGTGCCAGCAGTTACTTACAGGGGAGCGGGGAG. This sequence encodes CASSYLQGSGE. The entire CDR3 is CASSYLQGSGELFF.

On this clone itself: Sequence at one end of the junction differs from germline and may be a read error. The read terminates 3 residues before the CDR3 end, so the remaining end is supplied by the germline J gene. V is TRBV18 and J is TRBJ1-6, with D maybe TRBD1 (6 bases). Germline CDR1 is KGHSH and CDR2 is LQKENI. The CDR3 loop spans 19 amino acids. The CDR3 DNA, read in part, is TGTGCCAGCTCACCACTAGTCTCGACAGGCCAGACCTATAAGTCACCC. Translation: CASSPLVSTGQTYKSP. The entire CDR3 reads CASSPLVSTGQTYKSPLHF.

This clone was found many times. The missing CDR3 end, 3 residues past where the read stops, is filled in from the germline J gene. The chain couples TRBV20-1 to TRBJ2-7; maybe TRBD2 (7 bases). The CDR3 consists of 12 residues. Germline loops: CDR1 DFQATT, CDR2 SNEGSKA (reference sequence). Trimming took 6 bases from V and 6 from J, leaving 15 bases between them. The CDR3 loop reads CSAEKGGFEQYF. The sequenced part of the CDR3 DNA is TGCAGTGCCGAAAAGGGGGGGTTCGAG.

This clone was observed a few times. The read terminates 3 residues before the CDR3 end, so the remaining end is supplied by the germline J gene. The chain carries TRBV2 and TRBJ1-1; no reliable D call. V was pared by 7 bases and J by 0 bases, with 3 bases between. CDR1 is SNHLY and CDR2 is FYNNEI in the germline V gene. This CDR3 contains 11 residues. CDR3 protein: CASKVNTEAFF. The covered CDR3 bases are TGTGCCAGCAAGGTGAACACTGAA.

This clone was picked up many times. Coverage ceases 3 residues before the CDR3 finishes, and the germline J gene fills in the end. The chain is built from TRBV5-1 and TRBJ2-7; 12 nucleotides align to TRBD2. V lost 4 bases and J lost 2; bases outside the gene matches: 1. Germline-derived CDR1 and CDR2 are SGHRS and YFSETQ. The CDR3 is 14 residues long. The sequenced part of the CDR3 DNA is TGCGCCAGCAGCCGGACTAGCGGGACCTACGAG. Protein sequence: CASSRTSGTYE. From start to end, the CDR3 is CASSRTSGTYEQYF.

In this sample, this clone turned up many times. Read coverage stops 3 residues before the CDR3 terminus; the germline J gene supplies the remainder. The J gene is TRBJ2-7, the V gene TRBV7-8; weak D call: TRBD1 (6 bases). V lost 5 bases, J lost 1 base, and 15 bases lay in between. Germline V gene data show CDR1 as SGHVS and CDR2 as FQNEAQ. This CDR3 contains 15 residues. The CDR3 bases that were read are TGTGCCAGCAGCCAGACAGGCTCGACGTCCTACGAG. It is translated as CASSQTGSTSYE. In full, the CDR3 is CASSQTGSTSYEQYF.

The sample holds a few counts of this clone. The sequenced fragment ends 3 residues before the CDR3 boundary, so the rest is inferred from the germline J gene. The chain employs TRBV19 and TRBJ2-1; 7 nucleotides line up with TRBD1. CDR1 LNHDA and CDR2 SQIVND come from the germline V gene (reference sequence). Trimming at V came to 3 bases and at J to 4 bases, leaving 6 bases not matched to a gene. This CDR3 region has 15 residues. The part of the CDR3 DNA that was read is TGTGCCAGTAGTATGGGTCCGGGACAGTACAATGAG. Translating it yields CASSMGPGQYNE. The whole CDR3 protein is CASSMGPGQYNEQFF.

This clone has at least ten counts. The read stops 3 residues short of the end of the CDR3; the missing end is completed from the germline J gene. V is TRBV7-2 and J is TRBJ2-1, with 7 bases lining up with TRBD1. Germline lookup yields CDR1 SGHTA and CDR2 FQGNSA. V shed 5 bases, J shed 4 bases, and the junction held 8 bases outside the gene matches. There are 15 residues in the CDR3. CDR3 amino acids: CASSGPPRGYNEQFF. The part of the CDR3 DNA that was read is TGTGCCAGCAGCGGACCCCCCAGGGGGTACAATGAG.

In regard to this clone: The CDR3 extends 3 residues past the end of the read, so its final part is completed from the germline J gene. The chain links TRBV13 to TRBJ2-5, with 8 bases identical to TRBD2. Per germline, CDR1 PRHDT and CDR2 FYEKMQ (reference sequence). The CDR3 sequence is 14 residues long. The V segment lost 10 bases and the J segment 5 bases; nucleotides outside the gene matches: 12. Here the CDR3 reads CATRTSRLWETQYF. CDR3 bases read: TGTGCCACGAGGACTAGCCGTTTATGGGAGACC.

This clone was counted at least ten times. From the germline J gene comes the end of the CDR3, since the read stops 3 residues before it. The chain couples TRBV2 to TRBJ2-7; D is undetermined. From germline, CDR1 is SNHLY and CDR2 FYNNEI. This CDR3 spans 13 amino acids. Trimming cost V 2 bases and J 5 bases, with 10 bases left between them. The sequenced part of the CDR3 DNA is TGTGCCAGCAGTGAACGAGGTGCGGACGAG. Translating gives CASSERGADE. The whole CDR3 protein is CASSERGADEQYF.

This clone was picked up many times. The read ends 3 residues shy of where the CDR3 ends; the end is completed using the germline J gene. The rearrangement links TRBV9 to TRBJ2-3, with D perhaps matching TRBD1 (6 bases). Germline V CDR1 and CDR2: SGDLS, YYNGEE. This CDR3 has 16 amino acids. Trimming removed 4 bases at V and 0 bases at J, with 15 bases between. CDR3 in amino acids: CASSSQDSLSTDTQYF. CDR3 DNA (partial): TGTGCCAGCAGCTCCCAGGACAGCCTGAGCACAGATACG.

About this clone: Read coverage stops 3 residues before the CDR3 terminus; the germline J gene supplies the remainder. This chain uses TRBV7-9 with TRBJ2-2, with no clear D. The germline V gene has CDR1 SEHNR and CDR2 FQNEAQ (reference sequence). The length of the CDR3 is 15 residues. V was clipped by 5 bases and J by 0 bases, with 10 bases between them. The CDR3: CASSPLYPNTGELFF. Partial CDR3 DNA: TGTGCCAGCAGCCCGCTCTACCCGAACACCGGGGAG.

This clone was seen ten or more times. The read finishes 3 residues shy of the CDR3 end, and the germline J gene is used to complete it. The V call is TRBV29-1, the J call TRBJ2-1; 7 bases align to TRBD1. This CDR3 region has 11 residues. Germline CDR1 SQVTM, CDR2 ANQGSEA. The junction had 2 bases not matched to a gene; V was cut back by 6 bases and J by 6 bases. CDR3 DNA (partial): TGCAGCGTATACAGGGGCAATGAG. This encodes CSVYRGNE. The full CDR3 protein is CSVYRGNEQFF.

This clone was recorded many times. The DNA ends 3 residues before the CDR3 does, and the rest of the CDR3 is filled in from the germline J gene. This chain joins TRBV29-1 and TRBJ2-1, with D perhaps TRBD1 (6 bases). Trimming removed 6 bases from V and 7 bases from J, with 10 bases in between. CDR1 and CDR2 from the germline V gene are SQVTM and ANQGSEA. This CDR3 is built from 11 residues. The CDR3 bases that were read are TGCAGCGTCCTTCAGGGGAATGAG. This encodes CSVLQGNE. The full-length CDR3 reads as CSVLQGNEQFF.